This entry features one TCR beta chain sequence. As originally analysed: Reference gene primer amplification gave nucleated cell count estimates. Clones were read by immunoSEQ multiplex PCR, and TCRdb kept only the in-frame ones, dropping some. Clone size and V and J calls were adopted from that table, with D and trimming inferred from the DNA. This sample carries tens of thousands of clones, approximately 80% of them seen once, and the ten largest clones take about 6.9%. This sample stems from a study of blood T cell repertoires in COVID-19. Study overall: Acute-phase and convalescent COVID-19 samples originated in the United States, Italy and Spain. PBMCs, B-cell-depleted T cells, or T cells provided the cDNA or gDNA that made up the material.

The Seattle site enrolled patients during active infection and followed them longitudinally. The sequence came from a man aged 25-45 years with COVID-19, enrolled during active disease. Sequencing used peripheral blood.

CDR3 amino acids: CASSSQGVEQFF. The CDR3 bases are TGTGCCAGCAGCTCACAGGGGGTTGAGCAGTTCTTC. This sequence joins TRBV7-8 and TRBJ2-1; 8 nucleotides align to TRBD1. Germline values: CDR1 SGHVS, CDR2 FQNEAQ. The CDR3 length is 12 residues. V shed 4 bases and J 9 bases; nucleotides not matched to a gene: 2.